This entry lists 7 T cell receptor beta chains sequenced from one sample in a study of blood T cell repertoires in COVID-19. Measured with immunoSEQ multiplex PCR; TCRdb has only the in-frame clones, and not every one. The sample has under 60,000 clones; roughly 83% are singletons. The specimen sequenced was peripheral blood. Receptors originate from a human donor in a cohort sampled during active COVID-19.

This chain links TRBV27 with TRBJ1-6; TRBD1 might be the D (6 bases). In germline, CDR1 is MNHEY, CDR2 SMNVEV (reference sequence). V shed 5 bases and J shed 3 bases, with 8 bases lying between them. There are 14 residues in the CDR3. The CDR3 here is CASSPGHYNSPLHF. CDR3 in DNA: TGTGCCAGCAGTCCGGGACACTATAATTCACCCCTCCACTTT.

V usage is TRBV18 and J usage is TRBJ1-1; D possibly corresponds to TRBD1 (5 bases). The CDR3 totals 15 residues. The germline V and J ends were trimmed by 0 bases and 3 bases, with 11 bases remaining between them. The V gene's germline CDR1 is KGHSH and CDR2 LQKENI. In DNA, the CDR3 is TGTGCCAGCTCACCACCGACAGTGGATCACACTGAAGCTTTCTTT. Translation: CASSPPTVDHTEAFF.

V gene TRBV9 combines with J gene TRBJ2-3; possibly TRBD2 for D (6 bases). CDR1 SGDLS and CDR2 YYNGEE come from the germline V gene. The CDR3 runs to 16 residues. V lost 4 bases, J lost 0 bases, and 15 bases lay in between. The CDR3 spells CASSWEAARSTDTQYF. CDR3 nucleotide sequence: TGTGCCAGCAGCTGGGAGGCTGCCAGAAGCACAGATACGCAGTATTTT.

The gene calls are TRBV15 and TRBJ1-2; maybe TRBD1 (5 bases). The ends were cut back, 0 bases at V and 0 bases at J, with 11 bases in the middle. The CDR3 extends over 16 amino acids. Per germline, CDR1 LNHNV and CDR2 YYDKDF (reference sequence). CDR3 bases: TGTGCCACCAGCAGAGACCAGACAGCGTCTAACTATGGCTACACCTTC. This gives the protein CATSRDQTASNYGYTF. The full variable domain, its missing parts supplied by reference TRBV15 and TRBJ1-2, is DAMVIQNPRYQVTQFGKPVTLSCSQTLNHNVMYWYQQKSSQAPKLLFHYYDKDFNNEADTPDNFQSRRPNTSFCFLDIRSPGLGDTAMYLCATSRDQTASNYGYTFGSGTRLTVV.

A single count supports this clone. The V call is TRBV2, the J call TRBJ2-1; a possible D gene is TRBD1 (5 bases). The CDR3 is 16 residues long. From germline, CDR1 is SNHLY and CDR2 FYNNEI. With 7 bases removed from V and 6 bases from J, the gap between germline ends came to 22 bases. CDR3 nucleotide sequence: TGTGCCAGCACCCCGGACCCTCGACAGTTCTCCAATGAGCAGTTCTTC. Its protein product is CASTPDPRQFSNEQFF.

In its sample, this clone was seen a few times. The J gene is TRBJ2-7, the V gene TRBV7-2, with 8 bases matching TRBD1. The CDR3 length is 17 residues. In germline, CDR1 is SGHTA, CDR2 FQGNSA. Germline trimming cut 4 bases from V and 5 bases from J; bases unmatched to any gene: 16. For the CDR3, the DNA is TGTGCCAGCAGCTCGCCATTAGGGGCCAGGGGGCGAGACGAGCAGTACTTC. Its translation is CASSSPLGARGRDEQYF.

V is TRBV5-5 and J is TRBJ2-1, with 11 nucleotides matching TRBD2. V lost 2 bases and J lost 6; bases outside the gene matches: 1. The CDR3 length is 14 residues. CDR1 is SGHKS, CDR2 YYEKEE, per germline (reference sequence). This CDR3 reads CASSFLAGGNEQFF. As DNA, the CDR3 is TGTGCCAGCAGCTTCCTAGCGGGGGGCAATGAGCAGTTCTTC.